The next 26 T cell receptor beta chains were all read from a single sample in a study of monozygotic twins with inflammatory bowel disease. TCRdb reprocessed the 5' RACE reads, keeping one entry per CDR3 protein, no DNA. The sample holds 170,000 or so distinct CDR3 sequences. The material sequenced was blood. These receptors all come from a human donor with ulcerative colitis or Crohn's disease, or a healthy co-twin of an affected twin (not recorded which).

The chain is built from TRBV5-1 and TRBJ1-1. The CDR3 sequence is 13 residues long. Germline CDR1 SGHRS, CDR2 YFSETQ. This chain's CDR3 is CASSLALNTEAFF. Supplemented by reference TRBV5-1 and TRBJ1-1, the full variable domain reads KAGVTQTPRYLIKTRGQQVTLSCSPISGHRSVSWYQQTPGQGLQFLFEYFSETQRNKGNFPGRFSGRQFSNSRSEMNVSTLELGDSALYLCASSLALNTEAFFGQGTRLTVV.

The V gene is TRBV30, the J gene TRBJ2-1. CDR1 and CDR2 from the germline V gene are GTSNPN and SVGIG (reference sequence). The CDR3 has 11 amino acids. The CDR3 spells CAWTRGNEQFF.

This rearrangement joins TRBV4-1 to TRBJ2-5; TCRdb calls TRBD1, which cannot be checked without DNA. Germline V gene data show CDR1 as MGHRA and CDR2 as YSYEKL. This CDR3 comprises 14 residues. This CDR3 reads CASSRQDGGETQYF.

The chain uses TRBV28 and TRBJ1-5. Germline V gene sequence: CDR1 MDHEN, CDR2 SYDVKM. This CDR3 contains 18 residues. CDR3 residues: CASSLIRGRTRSNQPQHF.

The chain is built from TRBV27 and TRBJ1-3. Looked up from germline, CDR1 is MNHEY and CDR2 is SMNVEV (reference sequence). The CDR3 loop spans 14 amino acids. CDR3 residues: CASSPGGNGNTIYF.

CDR3 region: CASSSVGGITNSPLHF. The chain uses TRBV11-2 and TRBJ1-6. CDR1 and CDR2 from the germline V gene are SGHAT and FQNNGV. This CDR3 has 16 residues. Variable domain in full (rest from reference TRBV11-2 and TRBJ1-6): EAGVAQSPRYKIIEKRQSVAFWCNPISGHATLYWYQQILGQGPKLLIQFQNNGVVDDSQLPKDRFSAERLKGVDSTLKIQPAKLEDSAVYLCASSSVGGITNSPLHFGNGTRLTVT.

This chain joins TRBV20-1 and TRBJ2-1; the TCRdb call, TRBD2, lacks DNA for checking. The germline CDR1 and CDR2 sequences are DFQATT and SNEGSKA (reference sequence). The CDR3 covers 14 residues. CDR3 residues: CSVLDRGSGNEQFF.

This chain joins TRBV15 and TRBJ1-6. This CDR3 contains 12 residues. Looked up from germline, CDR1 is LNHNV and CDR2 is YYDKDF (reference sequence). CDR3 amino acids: CATSRGDSPLHF.

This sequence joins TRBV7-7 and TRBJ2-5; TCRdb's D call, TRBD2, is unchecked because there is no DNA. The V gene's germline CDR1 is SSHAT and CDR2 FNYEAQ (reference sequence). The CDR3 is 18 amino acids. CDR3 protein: CASSLEWGVPSPGETQYF.

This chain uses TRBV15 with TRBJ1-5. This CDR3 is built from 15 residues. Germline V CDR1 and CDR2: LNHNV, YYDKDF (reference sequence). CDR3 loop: CATSRTGQTNQPQHF. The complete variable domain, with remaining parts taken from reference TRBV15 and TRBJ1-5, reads DAMVIQNPRYQVTQFGKPVTLSCSQTLNHNVMYWYQQKSSQAPKLLFHYYDKDFNNEADTPDNFQSRRPNTSFCFLDIRSPGLGDTAMYLCATSRTGQTNQPQHFGDGTRLSIL.

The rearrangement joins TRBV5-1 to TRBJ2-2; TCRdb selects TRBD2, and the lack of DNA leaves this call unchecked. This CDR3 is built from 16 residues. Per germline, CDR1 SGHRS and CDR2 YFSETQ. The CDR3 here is CASSLEGLADTGELFF.

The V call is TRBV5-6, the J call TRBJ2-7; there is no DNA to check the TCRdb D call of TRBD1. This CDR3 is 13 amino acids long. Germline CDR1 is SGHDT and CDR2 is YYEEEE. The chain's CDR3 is CASSLNGGYEQYF.

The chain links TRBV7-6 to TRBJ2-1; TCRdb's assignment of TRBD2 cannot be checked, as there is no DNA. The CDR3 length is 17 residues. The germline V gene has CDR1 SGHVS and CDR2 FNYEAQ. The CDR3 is CASSLVGSGSSYNEQFF.

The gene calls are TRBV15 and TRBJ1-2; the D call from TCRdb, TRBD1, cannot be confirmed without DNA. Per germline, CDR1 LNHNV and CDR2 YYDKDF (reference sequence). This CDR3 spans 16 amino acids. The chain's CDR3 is CATSRDRDPTSYGYTF.

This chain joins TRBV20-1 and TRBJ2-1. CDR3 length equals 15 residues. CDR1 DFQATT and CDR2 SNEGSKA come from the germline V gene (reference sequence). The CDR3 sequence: CSAQTSGLSYNEQFF.

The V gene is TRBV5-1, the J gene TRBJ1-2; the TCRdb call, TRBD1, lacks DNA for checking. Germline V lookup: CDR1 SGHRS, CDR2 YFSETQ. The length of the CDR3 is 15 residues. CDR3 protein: CASSLGGTANYGYTF.

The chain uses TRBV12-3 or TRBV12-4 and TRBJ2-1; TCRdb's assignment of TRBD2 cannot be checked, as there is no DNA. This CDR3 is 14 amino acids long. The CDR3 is CASSLQGGNNEQFF.

This chain's CDR3 is CVARLAGENNEQFF. The chain carries TRBV5-4 and TRBJ2-1; TCRdb outputs TRBD2, but without DNA this stays unchecked. Germline CDR1 and CDR2: SGHNT and YYREEE (reference sequence). This CDR3 is built from 14 residues.

This CDR3 reads CASSLMNTGELFF. This rearrangement joins TRBV5-4 to TRBJ2-2. Germline V gives CDR1 SGHNT, CDR2 YYREEE (reference sequence). This CDR3 is built from 13 residues.

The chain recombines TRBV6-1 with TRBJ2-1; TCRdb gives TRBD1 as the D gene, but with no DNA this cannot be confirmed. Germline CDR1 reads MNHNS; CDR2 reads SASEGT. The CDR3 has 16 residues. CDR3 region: CASSPLAGQGYNEQFF.

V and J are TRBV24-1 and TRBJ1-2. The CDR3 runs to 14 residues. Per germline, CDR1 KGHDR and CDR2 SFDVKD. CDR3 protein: CATSDYGVSYGYTF.

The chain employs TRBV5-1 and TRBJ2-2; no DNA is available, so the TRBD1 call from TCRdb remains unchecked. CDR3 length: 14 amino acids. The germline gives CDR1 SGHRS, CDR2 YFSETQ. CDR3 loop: CASSAGHSPGELFF.

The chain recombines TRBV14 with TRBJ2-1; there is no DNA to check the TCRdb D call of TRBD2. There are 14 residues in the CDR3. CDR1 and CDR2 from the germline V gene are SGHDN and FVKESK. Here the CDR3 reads CASSAGMSYNEQFF.

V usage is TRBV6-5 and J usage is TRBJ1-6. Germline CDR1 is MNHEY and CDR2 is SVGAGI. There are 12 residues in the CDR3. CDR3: CASSPDGSPLHF.

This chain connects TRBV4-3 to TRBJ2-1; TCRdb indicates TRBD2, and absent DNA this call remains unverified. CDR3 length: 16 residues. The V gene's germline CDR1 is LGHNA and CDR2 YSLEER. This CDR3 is CASSLGASRRYNEQFF.

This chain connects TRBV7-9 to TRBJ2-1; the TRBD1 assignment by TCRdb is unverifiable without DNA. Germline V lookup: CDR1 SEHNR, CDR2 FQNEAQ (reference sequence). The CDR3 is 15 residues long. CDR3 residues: CASSPPGQGSNEQFF.